Below are 30 T cell receptor beta chains sequenced from a single sample in a study of STAT5B mutations in CD4+ large granular lymphocyte leukemia (dated by TCRdb to 2022 to 2024). Library preparation was by the immunoSEQ multiplex PCR assay. Entries here come from immuneACCESS through TCRdb and include only in-frame sequences with V and J called. Some clones fail to appear in such tables; in the studies checked, an unresolved V gene covers under half of the shortfall, and the cause of the remainder is unknown. The sample table contains about 32,000 clones; only one count was recorded for nearly 80% of them. The ten most abundant clones make up approximately 2.5% of the sample. Specimen: CD4+ T cells from blood buffy coats. The receptors stem from a human donor in good health.

This sequence joins TRBV25-1 and TRBJ2-1; D not resolved. V lost 1 base and J lost 6, with 1 base in between. The CDR3 is made up of 11 amino acids. Germline CDR1 is MGHDK and CDR2 is SYGVNS. The CDR3 DNA reads TGTGCCAGCAGTGAATTCAATGAGCAGTTCTTC. Translating it yields CASSEFNEQFF.

The chain joins TRBV30 to TRBJ1-3; no reliable D call. The ends were cut back, 2 bases at V and 1 base at J, with 9 bases in the middle. CDR3 length: 14 residues. The germline V gene has CDR1 GTSNPN and CDR2 SVGIG (reference sequence). The CDR3 loop is CAWSSRLSGNTIYF. The CDR3 region has the DNA TGTGCCTGGAGTTCCCGACTTTCTGGAAACACCATATATTTT.

CDR3: CASILGQGATDTQYF. CDR3 nucleotides: TGTGCCAGCATCCTGGGACAGGGGGCAACAGATACGCAGTATTTT. The chain couples TRBV6-1 to TRBJ2-3; 12 bases line up with TRBD1. This CDR3 has 15 residues. V shed 7 bases and J 3 bases; nucleotides not matched to a gene: 5. The germline gives CDR1 MNHNS, CDR2 SASEGT.

The chain links TRBV7-9 to TRBJ2-5; D gene uncertain. The CDR3 is 12 amino acids. Germline V CDR1 and CDR2: SEHNR, FQNEAQ (reference sequence). V shed 5 bases and J shed 3 bases, with 7 bases lying between them. CDR3 DNA: TGTGCCAGCAGCGGCCGAAAAGAGACCCAGTACTTC. As protein: CASSGRKETQYF.

This clone was detected only a few times. V and J are TRBV2 and TRBJ1-4; maybe TRBD1 (6 bases). CDR3 size: 15 residues. Germline V gene lookup returns CDR1 SNHLY and CDR2 FYNNEI. Trimming took 7 bases from V and 1 from J, leaving 13 bases between them. The DNA of the CDR3 is TGTGCCAGCACCAAACAGGGCCGAACTAATGAAAAACTGTTTTTT. Residues: CASTKQGRTNEKLFF.

This clone is a singleton in its sample. The chain is built from TRBV5-1 and TRBJ2-1; TRBD2 matches at 12 bases. Germline V gives CDR1 SGHRS, CDR2 YFSETQ. The V segment lost 2 bases and the J segment 8 bases; nucleotides outside the gene matches: 5. The CDR3 contains 15 residues. The chain's CDR3 is CASSFSSGGAYEQFF. In DNA form, the CDR3 reads TGCGCCAGCAGCTTTTCTAGCGGGGGGGCCTATGAGCAGTTCTTC.

There are a few counts of this clone. The rearrangement joins TRBV6-6 to TRBJ1-5; no definite D call. Trimming cost V 0 bases and J 4 bases, with 7 bases left between them. The CDR3 runs 14 residues. CDR1 and CDR2 (germline): MNHNY, SVGAGI (reference sequence). The CDR3 loop reads CASSYSALNQPQHF. Here the CDR3 DNA reads TGTGCCAGCAGTTACTCGGCCCTTAATCAGCCCCAGCATTTT.

The chain joins TRBV4-1 to TRBJ1-1; D perhaps matches TRBD1 (5 bases). Trimming left V 6 bases short and J 4 bases short, with 39 bases between. The CDR3 consists of 22 residues. The V gene's germline CDR1 is MGHRA and CDR2 YSYEKL. The CDR3 protein is CASRSIGQNLRGTVQGGTEAFF. DNA for the CDR3: TGCGCCAGCAGATCGATTGGGCAAAATCTGAGAGGTACCGTTCAGGGAGGCACTGAAGCTTTCTTT.

The rearrangement uses TRBV18 and TRBJ2-7; D not resolved. CDR3 length: 14 residues. V lost 6 bases, J lost 7 bases, and 19 bases lay in between. The V gene's germline CDR1 is KGHSH and CDR2 LQKENI. CDR3 in amino acids: CASSYTRTGQEQYF. As DNA, the CDR3 is TGTGCCAGCTCGTACACTCGGACGGGTCAGGAGCAGTACTTC.

This clone was counted a single time. The chain carries TRBV4-2 and TRBJ2-7, with 7 nucleotides matching TRBD2. The length of the CDR3 is 16 residues. V lost 0 bases and J lost 2; bases outside the gene matches: 7. Germline V gene lookup returns CDR1 LGHNA and CDR2 YNFKEQ. This CDR3 is CASSQDRSSGAYEQYF. In DNA, the CDR3 is TGTGCCAGCAGCCAAGATCGTTCTAGCGGCGCCTACGAGCAGTACTTC.

The chain has TRBV5-1 and TRBJ2-7; possibly TRBD1 for D (5 bases). V was trimmed by 0 bases and J by 0 bases, leaving 13 bases between them. CDR1 is SGHRS and CDR2 is YFSETQ in the germline V gene. The CDR3 has 16 amino acids. The chain's CDR3 is CASSLGGSYSSYEQYF. Here the CDR3 DNA reads TGCGCCAGCAGCTTGGGGGGCAGTTACAGCTCCTACGAGCAGTACTTC.

The gene calls are TRBV5-1 and TRBJ1-2, with 9 bases fitting TRBD1. Trimming at V came to 4 bases and at J to 2 bases, leaving 9 bases not matched to a gene. Germline CDR1 reads SGHRS; CDR2 reads YFSETQ. The CDR3 is 16 amino acids. The CDR3 sequence is CASSNYPGQGNYGYTF. The CDR3 coding sequence is TGCGCCAGCAGCAACTACCCTGGACAGGGGAACTATGGCTACACCTTC. The whole variable domain, remainder taken from reference TRBV5-1 and TRBJ1-2, is KAGVTQTPRYLIKTRGQQVTLSCSPISGHRSVSWYQQTPGQGLQFLFEYFSETQRNKGNFPGRFSGRQFSNSRSEMNVSTLELGDSALYLCASSNYPGQGNYGYTFGSGTRLTVV.

This clone was recorded once. The genes are TRBV28 and TRBJ2-7; the D gene is possibly TRBD2 (6 bases). The CDR3 is made up of 14 amino acids. V shed 7 bases and J shed 7 bases, with 20 bases lying between them. The germline gives CDR1 MDHEN, CDR2 SYDVKM. The CDR3 DNA is TGTGCCAGCACCACCCCGAGGAGGGCGGAAGAGCAGTACTTC. The encoded protein is CASTTPRRAEEQYF.

V is TRBV4-1 and J is TRBJ1-5, with 8 bases identical to TRBD1. The CDR3 has 14 amino acids. Germline V gene data show CDR1 as MGHRA and CDR2 as YSYEKL. J lost 6 bases, V lost 4 bases, and 5 bases had no gene match. CDR3 in amino acids: CASSPQGARQPQHF. The CDR3 nucleotides are TGCGCCAGCAGCCCCCAGGGGGCTCGTCAGCCCCAGCATTTT.

J is TRBJ2-1 and V is TRBV4-3; D unclear. Trimming shortened V by 3 bases and J by 0 bases, and 12 bases separated the two germline ends. This CDR3 comprises 16 residues. CDR1 and CDR2 from the germline V gene are LGHNA and YSLEER. CDR3 DNA: TGCGCCAGCAGCCAGTTGTTATCGAGCTCCTACAATGAGCAGTTCTTC. This codes for CASSQLLSSSYNEQFF.

The rearrangement links TRBV19 to TRBJ1-2; D may be TRBD1 (6 bases). The CDR3 contains 15 residues. V was clipped by 4 bases and J by 1 base, with 13 bases between them. Germline CDR1 and CDR2: LNHDA and SQIVND (reference sequence). The CDR3 nucleotides are TGTGCCAGTAGTACAGGACAGTCCTTTAACTATGGCTACACCTTC. The encoded protein is CASSTGQSFNYGYTF.

V usage is TRBV5-4 and J usage is TRBJ2-1; D gene ambiguous. This CDR3 is built from 13 residues. V was clipped by 2 bases and J by 5 bases, with 8 bases between them. Germline values: CDR1 SGHNT, CDR2 YYREEE (reference sequence). CDR3 nucleotide sequence: TGTGCCAGCAGCTTAATGTGGGACAATGAGCAGTTCTTC. This gives the protein CASSLMWDNEQFF.

This clone appeared once. The chain uses TRBV25-1 and TRBJ1-2; D might be TRBD1 (5 bases). CDR1 is MGHDK, CDR2 SYGVNS, per germline. The germline V and J ends were trimmed by 4 bases and 4 bases, with 13 bases remaining between them. The CDR3 totals 14 residues. CDR3 nucleotide sequence: TGTGCCAGCAGTGCCACAGCTCAGGGCTATGGCTACACCTTC. The encoded protein is CASSATAQGYGYTF.

V usage is TRBV9 and J usage is TRBJ2-1; 7 nucleotides match TRBD2. The CDR3 has 16 amino acids. The trim removed 0 bases at V and 7 bases at J, leaving 10 bases unmatched. Germline loops: CDR1 SGDLS, CDR2 YYNGEE. The CDR3 protein is CASSVGPAGVGNEQFF. CDR3 in DNA: TGTGCCAGCAGCGTAGGACCGGCGGGGGTCGGAAATGAGCAGTTCTTC.

This clone was observed a few times. The V and J genes are TRBV30 and TRBJ2-3, with 7 bases that match TRBD1. J was trimmed by 4 bases and V by 4 bases; bases with no gene match: 8. Germline assignment: CDR1 GTSNPN and CDR2 SVGIG (reference sequence). The CDR3 loop spans 14 amino acids. CDR3 nucleotides: TGTGCCTGGAAGAAGGGGACAGTTGCAGATACGCAGTATTTT. It specifies CAWKKGTVADTQYF.

The rearrangement joins TRBV18 to TRBJ1-1; 8 bases match TRBD1. CDR3 size: 15 residues. V lost 5 bases to trimming and J lost 3 bases; unmatched junction nucleotides: 8. Germline values: CDR1 KGHSH, CDR2 LQKENI. The CDR3 protein is CASSLGQGSDTEAFF. In nucleotides, the CDR3 is TGTGCCAGCTCATTAGGACAGGGCAGCGACACTGAAGCTTTCTTT. Drawing the rest from reference TRBV18 and TRBJ1-1, the complete variable domain is NAGVMQNPRHLVRRRGQEARLRCSPMKGHSHVYWYRQLPEEGLKFMVYLQKENIIDESGMPKERFSAEFPKEGPSILRIQQVVRGDSAAYFCASSLGQGSDTEAFFGQGTRLTVV.

The chain joins TRBV10-3 to TRBJ2-2; 7 positions match TRBD2. The CDR3 covers 17 residues. Germline V gene data show CDR1 as ENHRY and CDR2 as SYGVKD. V was clipped by 4 bases and J by 5 bases; unmatched bases: 13. CDR3: CAISAAAGFVSTGELFF. In DNA form, the CDR3 reads TGTGCCATCAGTGCGGCAGCGGGATTTGTGTCAACCGGGGAGCTGTTTTTT.

As DNA, the CDR3 is TGCGCCAGCAGCTTGCTGCAGGGATCGACAGATACGCAGTATTTT. Encoded protein: CASSLLQGSTDTQYF. The chain has TRBV5-1 and TRBJ2-3; a weak D match, TRBD1 (5 bases). Germline V gene sequence: CDR1 SGHRS, CDR2 YFSETQ. The V and J ends lost 1 base and 3 bases respectively, with 12 bases between them. The CDR3 is 15 residues long.

The chain is built from TRBV7-6 and TRBJ2-7; D perhaps matches TRBD1 (5 bases). There are 14 residues in the CDR3. V was trimmed by 4 bases and J by 2 bases, leaving 12 bases between them. Germline values: CDR1 SGHVS, CDR2 FNYEAQ. The CDR3 DNA is TGTGCCAGCAGCTCCGACAGAGGCCCCTACGAGCAGTACTTC. It yields the protein CASSSDRGPYEQYF.

The J gene is TRBJ2-1, the V gene TRBV7-2; unclear D gene. Germline values: CDR1 SGHTA, CDR2 FQGNSA. This CDR3 is built from 12 residues. Trimming took off 1 base at V and 7 bases at J, with 5 bases between the two ends. The DNA for the CDR3 is TGTGCCAGCAGCTTAGTGGGGAATGAGCAGTTCTTC. The encoded protein is CASSLVGNEQFF.

The chain is built from TRBV18 and TRBJ1-1; D perhaps matches TRBD1 (6 bases). V was shortened by 0 bases and J by 2 bases, with 13 bases between the two germline ends. Germline values: CDR1 KGHSH, CDR2 LQKENI. CDR3 length equals 16 residues. This chain's CDR3 is CASSPPTGSTNTEAFF. CDR3 DNA sequence: TGTGCCAGCTCACCACCCACAGGGTCAACCAACACTGAAGCTTTCTTT. Variable domain in full (rest from reference TRBV18 and TRBJ1-1): NAGVMQNPRHLVRRRGQEARLRCSPMKGHSHVYWYRQLPEEGLKFMVYLQKENIIDESGMPKERFSAEFPKEGPSILRIQQVVRGDSAAYFCASSPPTGSTNTEAFFGQGTRLTVV.

This chain joins TRBV11-1 and TRBJ1-5; D unclear. Trimming cost V 3 bases and J 7 bases, with 7 bases left between them. Germline loops: CDR1 SGHAT, CDR2 FQDESV (reference sequence). CDR3 length: 12 residues. The CDR3: CASSFPGQPQHF. The CDR3 DNA is TGTGCCAGCAGCTTCCCCGGCCAGCCCCAGCATTTT.

The rearrangement uses TRBV7-9 and TRBJ2-5; TRBD1 is a possible D gene (5 bases). The CDR3 is 14 amino acids. CDR1 is SEHNR, CDR2 FQNEAQ, per germline (reference sequence). Trimming took off 1 base at V and 4 bases at J, with 10 bases between the two ends. This chain's CDR3 is CASSLDSQGETQYF. The CDR3 bases are TGTGCCAGCAGCTTAGACTCCCAGGGAGAGACCCAGTACTTC.

This clone has just a few counts. The V and J genes are TRBV27 and TRBJ2-7, with D possibly being TRBD1 or TRBD2 (7 bases each). CDR3 size: 15 residues. Germline V gene data show CDR1 as MNHEY and CDR2 as SMNVEV (reference sequence). The V gene lost 3 bases and the J gene lost 2 bases, with 14 bases spanning the gap. CDR3 protein: CASSFQGGFAYEQYF. In nucleotides, the CDR3 is TGTGCCAGCAGTTTTCAGGGGGGGTTCGCCTACGAGCAGTACTTC.

This chain uses TRBV19 with TRBJ2-1; 11 nucleotides match TRBD2. The germline V gene has CDR1 LNHDA and CDR2 SQIVND (reference sequence). The ends lost 5 bases at V and 7 bases at J; junction bases unmatched: 10. CDR3 length: 16 residues. The CDR3 reads CASSPQGTSGGNEQFF. The DNA for the CDR3 is TGTGCCAGTAGTCCCCAGGGGACTAGCGGTGGGAATGAGCAGTTCTTC.